The clone carrying this T cell receptor beta chain came up a few times. What it binds is not known. The CDR3 contains 12 residues. The V gene lost 4 bases and the J gene lost 3 bases, with 7 bases spanning the gap. Germline V gene lookup returns CDR1 SGHTA and CDR2 FQGNSA. The repertoire was sequenced with immunoSEQ multiplex PCR; TCRdb's copy has only in-frame clones and lacks some. The sample shows tens of thousands of clones, more than 75% of them seen only once. The sample originates from a study of OX40 agonist ivuxolimab in advanced cancers. Turning to the study itself: Prior anti-PD-1, anti-PD-L1 or anti-CTLA-4 therapy did not bar entry, and 40% had some. Partial responses occurred in Three dose-escalation patients, one with hepatocellular carcinoma and two with cutaneous melanoma.

General observations from the study: The CD4+ and CD8+ T cells in the blood had expanded clonally by week 6 at 0.1 to 3.0 mg/kg. Low normalized T-cell clonal expansion was also seen in some nonresponders.

The TCR originated in an adult with an advanced solid tumor such as melanoma, head and neck, liver or kidney cancer. The sequencing here drew on CD4+ or CD8+ T cells sorted from blood, taken in a trial of the OX40 agonist ivuxolimab. The rearrangement uses TRBV7-2 and TRBJ2-7; D gene unclear. CDR3 sequence: CASSSIFYEQYF. CDR3 in DNA: TGTGCCAGCAGCTCAATATTCTACGAGCAGTACTTC. Using reference TRBV7-2 and TRBJ2-7 for the parts outside the CDR3, the full variable domain is GAGVSQSPSNKVTEKGKDVELRCDPISGHTALYWYRQSLGQGLEFLIYFQGNSAPDKSGLPSDRFSAERTGGSVSTLTIQRTQQEDSAVYLCASSSIFYEQYFGPGTRLTVT.